This passage covers 30 T cell receptor beta chains from one sample sequenced in a study of T cell responses to AZD1222 COVID-19 vaccine. Produced via immunoSEQ multiplex PCR; TCRdb's table is partial and in-frame only. The repertoire holds approximately 110,000 clones, with around 90% as singletons. This material consisted of peripheral blood, taken on day 0 of AZD1222 vaccination. The receptors shown here come from an adult in good health.

The chain combines TRBV11-2 with TRBJ2-1; TRBD1 agrees at 10 bases. The trim removed 0 bases at V and 4 bases at J, leaving 3 bases unmatched. Germline assignment: CDR1 SGHAT and CDR2 FQNNGV. The length of the CDR3 is 16 residues. This CDR3 reads CASSLEGGQGYNEQFF. The CDR3 DNA reads as TGTGCCAGCAGCTTAGAGGGGGGACAGGGGTACAATGAGCAGTTCTTC.

This clone was counted only a few times. The chain carries TRBV28 and TRBJ2-7; 9 bases are shared with TRBD1. The CDR3 has 14 amino acids. The germline gives CDR1 MDHEN, CDR2 SYDVKM. V was pared by 6 bases and J by 4 bases, with 7 bases of the junction left unmatched. The CDR3 DNA reads TGTGCCAGCAGGCCAACAGGGGGCGGGTACGAGCAGTACTTC. Translation gives CASRPTGGGYEQYF.

J is TRBJ2-7 and V is TRBV4-1; perhaps TRBD1 as D (5 bases). The CDR3 has 15 residues. With 0 bases removed from V and 2 bases from J, the gap between germline ends came to 11 bases. CDR1 MGHRA and CDR2 YSYEKL come from the germline V gene. The CDR3 region is CASSQESRGTYEQYF. The CDR3 DNA reads as TGCGCCAGCAGCCAAGAATCAAGGGGTACCTACGAGCAGTACTTC.

This clone occurred a few times. The rearrangement joins TRBV4-2 to TRBJ1-1; 7 bases align to TRBD1. J gave up 0 bases and V 2 bases, and 24 bases lay outside the gene matches. CDR3 length: 22 residues. Germline V CDR1 and CDR2: LGHNA, YNFKEQ. CDR3 residues: CASSQLIKGAGKNPGLNTEAFF. The CDR3 DNA is TGTGCCAGCAGCCAACTAATAAAGGGGGCAGGGAAAAACCCCGGGTTGAACACTGAAGCTTTCTTT.

Many counts were recorded for this clone. The V call is TRBV4-3, the J call TRBJ1-2; no clear D gene. V dropped 1 base and J dropped 4 bases, with 13 bases sitting between them. Germline-derived CDR1 and CDR2 are LGHNA and YSLEER. CDR3 length equals 15 residues. The CDR3 spells CASSQGPKVTYGYTF. CDR3 bases: TGCGCCAGCAGCCAAGGTCCCAAAGTAACCTATGGCTACACCTTC.

V and J are TRBV27 and TRBJ1-2; perhaps TRBD1 as D (6 bases). Germline CDR1 MNHEY, CDR2 SMNVEV (reference sequence). The CDR3 is 12 residues long. V lost 7 bases to trimming and J lost 4 bases, with 10 bases between them. The CDR3 reads CASKTGPYGYTF. Here the CDR3 DNA reads TGTGCCAGCAAAACAGGGCCCTATGGCTACACCTTC.

Here the CDR3 DNA reads TGTGCCAGCAGTTTAGAGCAGGACGTTACAGATACGCAGTATTTT. Its translation: CASSLEQDVTDTQYF. The V gene is TRBV28, the J gene TRBJ2-3; D is unclear. Germline CDR1 MDHEN, CDR2 SYDVKM. The CDR3 is 15 residues long. Trimming took off 2 bases at V and 3 bases at J, with 12 bases between the two ends.

This clone was recorded once. V usage is TRBV2 and J usage is TRBJ2-7, with D uncertain. This CDR3 is 15 amino acids long. Between the trimmed V and J ends, which lost 4 bases and 4 bases, there was a span of 17 bases. CDR1 is SNHLY, CDR2 FYNNEI, per germline. The CDR3 DNA reads as TGTGCCAGCAGTGGAACTCGGGCGACGAGGTACGAGCAGTACTTC. Its protein is CASSGTRATRYEQYF.

This chain uses TRBV6-1 with TRBJ2-5, with D perhaps matching TRBD1 or TRBD2 (5 bases each). This CDR3 is 17 amino acids long. V was cut by 4 bases and J by 2 bases, with 20 bases left in between. Germline-derived CDR1 and CDR2 are MNHNS and SASEGT. The CDR3 protein is CASSVWALGERQETQYF. CDR3 nucleotide sequence: TGTGCCAGCAGTGTTTGGGCCCTAGGGGAGAGACAAGAGACCCAGTACTTC.

This clone was seen once. This sequence joins TRBV6-2 or TRBV6-3 and TRBJ1-1; no definite D call. With 6 bases removed from V and 5 bases from J, the gap between germline ends came to 7 bases. This CDR3 has 11 residues. Germline loops: CDR1 MNHEY, CDR2 SVGEGT. Here the CDR3 DNA reads TGTGCCAGCAGCGAAAGAACTGAAGCTTTCTTT. Translated: CASSERTEAFF.

The chain links TRBV18 to TRBJ1-6; D unresolved. CDR1 is KGHSH and CDR2 is LQKENI in the germline V gene. V lost 4 bases, J lost 7 bases, and 14 bases lay in between. The CDR3 is made up of 15 amino acids. The CDR3 is CASSLQEAGNSPLHF. CDR3 sequence (DNA): TGTGCCAGCTCACTCCAGGAGGCGGGGAATTCACCCCTCCACTTT.

The V call is TRBV12-5, the J call TRBJ1-6; D remains ambiguous. CDR3 length: 15 residues. V lost 0 bases, J lost 7 bases, and 10 bases lay in between. Germline-derived CDR1 and CDR2 are LGHNT and FRNRAP. The CDR3 sequence is CASGLVPGKNSPLHF. The CDR3 bases are TGTGCTAGTGGTTTGGTACCGGGGAAAAATTCACCCCTCCACTTT. Complete variable domain (other parts from reference TRBV12-5 and TRBJ1-6): DARVTQTPRHKVTEMGQEVTMRCQPILGHNTVFWYRQTMMQGLELLAYFRNRAPLDDSGMPKDRFSAEMPDATLATLKIQPSEPRDSAVYFCASGLVPGKNSPLHFGNGTRLTVT.

The CDR3 DNA reads as TGTGCCAGCAGCCAAGGGACAGCTAACTATGGCTACACCTTC. Translating gives CASSQGTANYGYTF. This rearrangement joins TRBV3-1 (or the pseudogene TRBV3-2) to TRBJ1-2; maybe TRBD1 (6 bases). Between the trimmed V and J ends, which lost 1 base and 0 bases, there was a span of 6 bases. Germline V gene data show CDR1 as LGHDT and CDR2 as YNNKEL (reference sequence). The CDR3 loop spans 14 amino acids.

The chain links TRBV28 to TRBJ1-2; a weak D match, TRBD1 (6 bases). The CDR3 spans 13 residues. Between the trimmed V and J ends, which lost 5 bases and 4 bases, there was a span of 11 bases. CDR1 MDHEN and CDR2 SYDVKM come from the germline V gene. CDR3 sequence reads: CASSIQGSYGYTF. DNA for the CDR3: TGTGCCAGCAGTATTCAGGGGAGCTATGGCTACACCTTC.

The chain joins TRBV3-1 (or the pseudogene TRBV3-2) to TRBJ2-7, with D possibly TRBD2 on 6 matching bases. The V end was cut by 0 bases, the J end by 12 bases, with 18 bases between. CDR3 length equals 14 residues. CDR1 is LGHDT, CDR2 YNNKEL, per germline (reference sequence). CDR3 loop: CASSQDPRGTRLYF. CDR3 nucleotides: TGTGCCAGCAGCCAAGATCCCCGGGGGACCAGGTTGTACTTC.

This chain links TRBV10-2 with TRBJ1-2; 11 positions match TRBD1. This CDR3 has 14 residues. V was clipped by 5 bases and J by 7 bases; unmatched bases: 6. CDR1 is WSHSY and CDR2 is SAAADI in the germline V gene. The CDR3 DNA is TGCGCCAGCAGTTACGGACAGGGGGCTAGTGGCTACACCTTC. Its translation: CASSYGQGASGYTF.

This clone has only a few counts. The V gene is TRBV4-2, the J gene TRBJ2-5; 8 bases agree with TRBD2. V gave up 0 bases and J gave up 5 bases; unmatched junction bases: 8. This CDR3 is 16 amino acids long. Germline V CDR1 and CDR2: LGHNA, YNFKEQ. The CDR3 region has the DNA TGTGCCAGCAGCCAAGAGGTTCGGGGGGGCGATGAGACCCAGTACTTC. This translates into CASSQEVRGGDETQYF.

The CDR3 sequence: CASILGNEQYF. DNA for the CDR3: TGTGCCAGCATTTTAGGAAACGAGCAGTACTTC. The chain uses TRBV2 and TRBJ2-7; no definite D call. This CDR3 has 11 residues. The V gene lost 7 bases and the J gene lost 5 bases, with 9 bases spanning the gap. CDR1 and CDR2 from the germline V gene are SNHLY and FYNNEI.

This sequence joins TRBV21-1 and TRBJ1-4; no check of the table's D call, TRBD1, against the DNA was made. TRBV21-1 counts as a pseudogene. The CDR3 consists of 20 residues. CDR3 residues: CASSKVRGGRKTSTNEKLFF. CDR3 DNA: TGTGCCAGCAGCAAAGTAAGGGGCGGAAGGAAGACTTCAACTAATGAAAAACTGTTTTTT.

The chain couples TRBV4-1 to TRBJ2-3; TRBD1 agrees at 9 bases. After removal of 1 base from V and 2 bases from J, the junction contained 4 bases not matched to a gene. The CDR3 extends over 16 amino acids. CDR1 is MGHRA, CDR2 YSYEKL, per germline. DNA of the CDR3: TGCGCCAGCAGCCAAGTGGTACAGGGGGCCACAGATACGCAGTATTTT. Amino acids: CASSQVVQGATDTQYF.

The rearrangement joins TRBV2 to TRBJ2-5; unclear D gene. Between the trimmed V and J ends, which lost 1 base and 4 bases, there was a span of 1 base. This CDR3 has 11 residues. CDR1 is SNHLY, CDR2 FYNNEI, per germline. The CDR3 loop reads CASSEVETQYF. CDR3 in DNA: TGTGCCAGCAGTGAAGTAGAGACCCAGTACTTC.

The chain combines TRBV3-1 (or the pseudogene TRBV3-2) with TRBJ2-3; a possible D gene is TRBD2 (5 bases). Per germline, CDR1 LGHDT and CDR2 YNNKEL (reference sequence). The CDR3 spans 13 residues. V lost 6 bases to trimming and J lost 4 bases, with 11 bases between them. CDR3 bases: TGTGCCAGCAGTGGACGGGGAGCAGATACGCAGTATTTT. Translation gives CASSGRGADTQYF.

V is TRBV3-1 (or the pseudogene TRBV3-2) and J is TRBJ1-3, with a tentative D call TRBD1 (5 bases). Germline V gives CDR1 LGHDT, CDR2 YNNKEL (reference sequence). V shed 5 bases and J shed 0 bases, with 11 bases lying between them. This CDR3 comprises 15 residues. For the CDR3, the DNA is TGTGCCAGCAGCAGGGACTTCTTCTCTGGAAACACCATATATTTT. It yields the protein CASSRDFFSGNTIYF.

CDR3 protein: CASSQEAGASYEQYF. The CDR3 region has the DNA TGTGCCAGCAGCCAAGAGGCCGGAGCATCCTACGAGCAGTACTTC. This chain links TRBV3-1 (or the pseudogene TRBV3-2) with TRBJ2-7; D unresolved. From germline, CDR1 is LGHDT and CDR2 YNNKEL (reference sequence). Trimming stripped 0 bases from V and 1 base from J, with 10 bases between. The length of the CDR3 is 15 residues.

This clone appeared a single time. This CDR3 is CASSLKASGAGEQYF. The CDR3 coding sequence is TGCGCCAGCAGCTTGAAGGCTAGCGGGGCGGGTGAGCAGTACTTC. The J gene is TRBJ2-7, the V gene TRBV5-1; 9 nucleotides match TRBD2. Trimming at V came to 1 base and at J to 7 bases, leaving 9 bases not matched to a gene. The CDR3 sequence is 15 residues long. Looked up from germline, CDR1 is SGHRS and CDR2 is YFSETQ.

In this sample, this clone turned up once. This chain connects TRBV4-2 to TRBJ2-6; 7 nucleotides align to TRBD1. The trim removed 6 bases at V and 2 bases at J, leaving 7 bases unmatched. Germline CDR1 is LGHNA and CDR2 is YNFKEQ. This CDR3 is 16 amino acids long. The CDR3 sequence is CASSLIQGTGANVLTF. CDR3 sequence (DNA): TGTGCCAGCAGTCTAATACAGGGGACTGGGGCCAACGTCCTGACTTTC.

The CDR3 protein is CASTLGGSGSTDTQYF. Written as DNA, the CDR3 is TGTGCCAGCACCCTGGGAGGGAGTGGTAGCACAGATACGCAGTATTTT. The J gene is TRBJ2-3, the V gene TRBV7-6; 7 bases align to TRBD2. In germline, CDR1 is SGHVS, CDR2 FNYEAQ. V trimming: 7 bases; J trimming: 0 bases; junction bases outside the gene matches: 10. The CDR3 covers 16 residues.

This clone showed up just a few times. The genes are TRBV2 and TRBJ1-5; D gene ambiguous. V lost 5 bases to trimming and J lost 4 bases, with 9 bases between them. CDR3 length: 13 residues. Germline V gene lookup returns CDR1 SNHLY and CDR2 FYNNEI. The DNA for the CDR3 is TGTGCCAGCAGTCAGACTGGAAATCAGCCCCAGCATTTT. It is translated as CASSQTGNQPQHF.

The V gene is TRBV11-2, the J gene TRBJ1-4; 10 bases match TRBD1. The V gene's germline CDR1 is SGHAT and CDR2 FQNNGV. Germline trimming cut 5 bases from V and 15 bases from J; bases unmatched to any gene: 6. The CDR3 length is 12 residues. CDR3 sequence reads: CASSADRGFVFF. CDR3 sequence (DNA): TGTGCCAGCAGCGCGGACAGGGGGTTCGTGTTTTTT.

The V gene is TRBV11-2, the J gene TRBJ1-1; D perhaps matches TRBD1 (5 bases). Germline V gene lookup returns CDR1 SGHAT and CDR2 FQNNGV. The CDR3 extends over 14 amino acids. Deletions cut 1 base from V and 3 bases from J, with 9 bases between. The CDR3 DNA is TGTGCCAGCAGCTTAGCGTGGGGGGACACTGAAGCTTTCTTT. It translates to CASSLAWGDTEAFF. Supplemented by reference TRBV11-2 and TRBJ1-1, the full variable domain reads EAGVAQSPRYKIIEKRQSVAFWCNPISGHATLYWYQQILGQGPKLLIQFQNNGVVDDSQLPKDRFSAERLKGVDSTLKIQPAKLEDSAVYLCASSLAWGDTEAFFGQGTRLTVV.